The source of this TCR beta chain is a study of CD4 T cells in relation to SARS-CoV-2 and coronaviruses. Study in general: ViraFEST: approximately eleven-day antigen culture of PBMCs, then TCR beta CDR3 sequencing. The negative reference was HIV-1 Nef peptide pool or peptide-free culture.

With regard to this clone: Antigen unknown.

The CDR3 sequence is 14 residues long. V was pared by 6 bases and J by 7 bases, with 18 bases between. The germline gives CDR1 LGHDT, CDR2 YNNKEL (reference sequence). Unexposed donor CD4+ T cells date from 2011-2018, before the COVID-19 pandemic. The cells were cultured for under 13 days before CD4+ T cells were isolated. Cells permitting, SARS-CoV-2 S/N and four cold-coronavirus spikes were tested on unexposed-donor CD4+ T cells. Fresh IL-2 medium replaced half the medium on days 3 and 7. Generated by immunoSEQ multiplex PCR, the TCRdb table keeps only in-frame clones and is missing some. The sample comprises around 18,000 clones, about 72% of which are singletons, and approximately 26% rests with the top ten.

Sequenced material: CD4+ T cells from PBMCs, cultured in vitro. V usage is TRBV3-1 (or the pseudogene TRBV3-2) and J usage is TRBJ1-2; unclear D gene. The TCR originated in a human donor in good health. CDR3 bases: TGTGCCAGCAGAAAAGCGGAAAGTTCTAGTGGCTACACCTTC. It encodes CASRKAESSSGYTF.